Described below is a single T cell receptor beta chain sequence and its context. Its antigen is unidentified. Repertoires were generated with immunoSEQ multiplex PCR, while TCRdb's copy carries only in-frame clones and drops some. This table holds approximately 110,000 clones, roughly 90% found once. This sample was taken from a study of T cell responses to AZD1222 COVID-19 vaccine. Study information: Second-dose groups at about 4 or about 12 weeks were pooled. Study-wide findings and caveats: Spike-specific TCR breadth rose after two AZD1222 doses, and depth rose as well. Just five to seven people given AZD1222 tested seropositive at baseline. Most donors were white British and more were female, and clonal diversity was possibly underestimated.

V lost 5 bases to trimming and J lost 4 bases, with 11 bases between them. CDR3 length: 13 amino acids. CDR1 and CDR2 (germline): SEHNR, FQNEAQ (reference sequence). The TCR sequence derives from an adult in good health. The V gene is TRBV7-9, the J gene TRBJ1-2, with D tentatively TRBD1 (5 bases). This sample comprised peripheral blood, obtained on day 0 of AZD1222 vaccination. The CDR3, as DNA: TGTGCCAGCAGCCTCGGGACGGTCTATGGCTACACCTTC. It specifies CASSLGTVYGYTF.